These 10 T cell receptor beta chains originate from one sample sequenced in a study of patients and donors after allogeneic stem cell transplantation. TCRdb re-called the RT-PCR reads with MiXCR, one entry per CDR3 protein. Altogether 900,000 to 1,000,000 distinct CDR3 sequences are present, under 20% being singletons, with the ten largest covering around 6%. Sequenced input: blood, either unsorted or a sorted T cell fraction (not recorded which). These receptors were obtained from a human donor who was either an allogeneic HSCT recipient or a stem cell or donor lymphocyte infusion donor (not recorded which). It is not recorded whose cells these are; they may come from a transplant donor.

The chain recombines TRBV9 with TRBJ2-7; 13 bases are shared with TRBD2. The CDR3 totals 16 residues. The germline V gene encodes CDR1 SGDLS and CDR2 YYNGEE. Losses at the gene ends were 0 bases for V and 6 bases for J; bases not matched to a gene: 6. CDR3 region: CASSVATGLAGSEQYF. The CDR3 DNA sequence: TGTGCCAGCAGCGTAGCTACGGGACTAGCGGGGAGCGAGCAGTACTTC.

This clonotype was detected a few times. The genes are TRBV20-1 and TRBJ1-1, with 7 bases lining up with TRBD1. The CDR3 loop spans 14 amino acids. Germline V gene data show CDR1 as DFQATT and CDR2 as SNEGSKA (reference sequence). V lost 2 bases to trimming and J lost 6 bases; unmatched junction nucleotides: 9. The CDR3 region is CSARRGGRAAEAFF. The DNA of the CDR3 is TGCAGTGCTAGAAGAGGGGGCAGGGCCGCTGAAGCTTTCTTT.

This clonotype was picked up a small number of times. The chain has TRBV27 and TRBJ2-5; 11 bases fit TRBD2. Germline CDR1 MNHEY, CDR2 SMNVEV (reference sequence). Trimming cost V 0 bases and J 3 bases; bases outside gene matches: 0. This CDR3 contains 15 residues. The DNA for the CDR3 is TGTGCCAGCAGTTTATCACTAGCGGGGGAAGAGACCCAGTACTTC. Its translation is CASSLSLAGEETQYF.

The gene calls are TRBV30 and TRBJ1-1; tentative D call: TRBD1 (6 bases). V was pared by 3 bases and J by 11 bases, with 19 bases between. Germline CDR1 is GTSNPN and CDR2 is SVGIG (reference sequence). The CDR3 totals 13 residues. CDR3 in amino acids: CAWRDRTDRSAFF. In nucleotides, the CDR3 is TGTGCCTGGAGGGACCGGACAGACCGCTCCGCTTTCTTT.

This clonotype was counted only a few times. The rearrangement uses TRBV9 and TRBJ2-1; 12 positions match TRBD2. Per germline, CDR1 SGDLS and CDR2 YYNGEE. The J segment lost 6 bases and the V segment lost 0 bases, leaving 13 bases of the junction unmatched. The CDR3 has 19 amino acids. This CDR3 reads CASSVGLAGALRVGNEQFF. DNA for the CDR3: TGTGCCAGCAGCGTAGGACTAGCGGGAGCCCTAAGGGTAGGCAATGAGCAGTTCTTC.

A few counts support this clonotype. The V call is TRBV4-3, the J call TRBJ1-5; D perhaps matches TRBD1 (6 bases). V lost 1 base and J lost 2, with 9 bases in between. CDR3 length: 15 residues. Germline assignment: CDR1 LGHNA and CDR2 YSLEER. In nucleotides, the CDR3 is TGCGCCAGCAGCCAAGGACAGGTACGCAATCAGCCCCAGCATTTT. Translating gives CASSQGQVRNQPQHF.

This clonotype was observed a few times. The J gene is TRBJ1-5, the V gene TRBV4-1, with no clear D. Germline V gene lookup returns CDR1 MGHRA and CDR2 YSYEKL. There are 15 residues in the CDR3. V lost 1 base and J lost 6, with 13 bases in between. The CDR3, as DNA: TGCGCCAGCAGCCAAGCCCGCGTGGTCGGTCAGCCCCAGCATTTT. Protein product: CASSQARVVGQPQHF.

In this sample, this clonotype turned up a few times. This chain connects TRBV4-2 to TRBJ1-1, with TRBD1 identical over 8 bases. Germline trimming cut 4 bases from V and 10 bases from J; bases unmatched to any gene: 11. In germline, CDR1 is LGHNA, CDR2 YNFKEQ. The CDR3 spans 14 residues. The DNA for the CDR3 is TGTGCCAGCAGCCCCATAGGACAGGGTTGGGGAGCTTTCTTT. Translating gives CASSPIGQGWGAFF.

This clonotype was picked up a small number of times. CDR3 loop: CATSREGTDPYGYTF. In DNA, the CDR3 is TGTGCCACCAGCAGAGAGGGGACAGACCCGTATGGCTACACCTTC. The chain joins TRBV15 to TRBJ1-2; 7 bases line up with TRBD1. The CDR3 totals 15 residues. The ends lost 0 bases at V and 5 bases at J; junction bases unmatched: 6. From germline, CDR1 is LNHNV and CDR2 YYDKDF (reference sequence).

The table lists this clonotype with a few counts. The V and J genes are TRBV27 and TRBJ2-4, with D uncertain. CDR1 and CDR2 from the germline V gene are MNHEY and SMNVEV (reference sequence). V lost 0 bases, J lost 3 bases, and 3 bases lay in between. The CDR3 covers 13 residues. DNA for the CDR3: TGTGCCAGCAGTTTATCAGTCAAAAACATTCAGTACTTC. The encoded protein is CASSLSVKNIQYF.